The 24 T cell receptor beta chains below were found in one sample sequenced in a study of cytomegalovirus exposure and HLA in healthy donors. With 60 Vbeta and 13 Jbeta primers, the PCR was carried out. TCRdb's copy holds only in-frame clones and misses some; the assay was immunoSEQ multiplex PCR. This sample has 100,000 to 120,000 clones; over 75% occur once, and the top ten carry less than 6%. The sample comprised PBMCs. The receptors originated from a woman in her 30s in good health and CMV-seropositive.

This chain uses TRBV12-5 with TRBJ2-1; 8 nucleotides line up with TRBD2. Germline CDR1 reads LGHNT; CDR2 reads FRNRAP. J was trimmed by 10 bases and V by 0 bases; bases with no gene match: 17. The length of the CDR3 is 18 residues. The CDR3 bases are TGTGCTAGTGGTTTGGTAACCCCCTCGGGAGCGGGAGTATCAGAGCAGTTCTTC. Translation: CASGLVTPSGAGVSEQFF.

The gene calls are TRBV7-3 and TRBJ2-3, with TRBD2 as a possible D gene (6 bases). Germline V gene sequence: CDR1 SGHTA, CDR2 FQGTGA. The CDR3 spans 16 residues. V was cut by 5 bases and J by 0 bases, with 15 bases left in between. The CDR3 DNA reads as TGTGCCAGCAGCCTCCAGGGCGGGGCTAGCACAGATACGCAGTATTTT. It translates to CASSLQGGASTDTQYF.

The V and J genes are TRBV19 and TRBJ1-5, with D tentatively TRBD1 (5 bases). Trimming shortened V by 4 bases and J by 5 bases, and 21 bases separated the two germline ends. Germline V gene sequence: CDR1 LNHDA, CDR2 SQIVND (reference sequence). The CDR3 contains 17 residues. The CDR3 DNA reads as TGTGCCAGTAGTACCCCGGGGGAGGGCGAAGGGGATCAGCCCCAGCATTTT. Translated: CASSTPGEGEGDQPQHF.

The CDR3: CASSQDLLLAGSNIQYF. The CDR3 nucleotides are TGTGCCAGCAGCCAAGATCTGCTACTAGCGGGATCCAACATTCAGTACTTC. The chain joins TRBV4-2 to TRBJ2-4, with 10 positions matching TRBD2. V was clipped by 0 bases and J by 7 bases; unmatched bases: 9. Germline loops: CDR1 LGHNA, CDR2 YNFKEQ. CDR3 length: 17 residues.

This sequence joins TRBV7-6 and TRBJ2-2; 10 bases map to TRBD1. CDR1 SGHVS and CDR2 FNYEAQ come from the germline V gene. The junction had 7 bases not matched to a gene; V was cut back by 5 bases and J by 4 bases. CDR3 length: 16 residues. The CDR3 nucleotides are TGTGCCAGCAGCCGGTCGACAGGGGGCCTCACCGGGGAGCTGTTTTTT. As protein: CASSRSTGGLTGELFF.

Here the CDR3 reads CASSVVTGGINEQFF. In nucleotides, the CDR3 is TGTGCCAGCAGCGTAGTCACAGGGGGGATCAATGAGCAGTTCTTC. The chain uses TRBV9 and TRBJ2-1; 8 nucleotides match TRBD1. The CDR3 sequence is 15 residues long. J lost 6 bases, V lost 0 bases, and 5 bases had no gene match. Per the germline V gene, CDR1 is SGDLS and CDR2 is YYNGEE. Using reference TRBV9 and TRBJ2-1 for the parts outside the CDR3, the full variable domain is DSGVTQTPKHLITATGQRVTLRCSPRSGDLSVYWYQQSLDQGLQFLIQYYNGEERAKGNILERFSAQQFPDLHSELNLSSLELGDSALYFCASSVVTGGINEQFFGPGTRLTVL.

The chain couples TRBV13 to TRBJ2-5, with D perhaps TRBD2 (6 bases). This CDR3 spans 15 amino acids. CDR1 is PRHDT and CDR2 is FYEKMQ in the germline V gene (reference sequence). Trimming removed 5 bases at V and 1 base at J, with 14 bases between. The CDR3 protein is CASSLEGGPQETQYF. The CDR3 bases are TGTGCCAGCAGCCTAGAGGGAGGACCCCAAGAGACCCAGTACTTC.

The chain combines TRBV9 with TRBJ2-5, with no clear D. V shed 0 bases and J shed 3 bases, with 9 bases lying between them. The length of the CDR3 is 14 residues. CDR1 and CDR2 from the germline V gene are SGDLS and YYNGEE. The DNA of the CDR3 is TGTGCCAGCAGCGTAGCCGGTATAGAAGAGACCCAGTACTTC. Its protein product is CASSVAGIEETQYF.

This clone has just one count. This chain joins TRBV25-1 and TRBJ2-7; D may be TRBD2 (6 bases). V was shortened by 6 bases and J by 1 base, with 10 bases between the two germline ends. CDR3 size: 13 residues. Germline values: CDR1 MGHDK, CDR2 SYGVNS. The CDR3 sequence: CASSGGRSYEQYF. The CDR3 DNA is TGTGCCAGCAGCGGGGGTAGGTCCTACGAGCAGTACTTC.

In DNA form, the CDR3 reads TGTGCCAGCAGCTTAGAGGCGGGGGCCTATGGCTACACCTTC. Its protein is CASSLEAGAYGYTF. The rearrangement links TRBV7-9 to TRBJ1-2; D may be TRBD1 (6 bases). V lost 1 base and J lost 4, with 10 bases in between. This CDR3 comprises 14 residues. The germline CDR1 and CDR2 sequences are SEHNR and FQNEAQ (reference sequence). Full variable domain (outside the CDR3, taken from reference TRBV7-9 and TRBJ1-2): DTGVSQNPRHKITKRGQNVTFRCDPISEHNRLYWYRQTLGQGPEFLTYFQNEAQLEKSRLLSDRFSAERPKGSFSTLEIQRTEQGDSAMYLCASSLEAGAYGYTFGSGTRLTVV.

The chain joins TRBV27 to TRBJ2-1; D possibly corresponds to TRBD1 (6 bases). Germline V gives CDR1 MNHEY, CDR2 SMNVEV (reference sequence). The CDR3 extends over 17 amino acids. Trimming cost V 2 bases and J 4 bases, with 18 bases left between them. In nucleotides, the CDR3 is TGTGCCAGCAGTTTACCACTGGGGGCGGCGGAGTACAATGAGCAGTTCTTC. It specifies CASSLPLGAAEYNEQFF.

The chain has TRBV30 and TRBJ1-1; TRBD1 might be the D (6 bases). Trimming removed 3 bases at V and 1 base at J, with 9 bases between. Germline-derived CDR1 and CDR2 are GTSNPN and SVGIG (reference sequence). The CDR3 covers 13 residues. CDR3 nucleotides: TGTGCCTGGAGGTCGGGACAGAACACTGAAGCTTTCTTT. Its protein is CAWRSGQNTEAFF.

The chain combines TRBV13 with TRBJ1-1; a possible D gene is TRBD1 (5 bases). The germline gives CDR1 PRHDT, CDR2 FYEKMQ (reference sequence). The CDR3 length is 12 residues. Trimming took off 4 bases at V and 8 bases at J, with 11 bases between the two ends. The CDR3 DNA reads as TGTGCCAGCAGCTCCCGGGGGGGGGAAGCTTTCTTT. Its protein product is CASSSRGGEAFF.

This rearrangement joins TRBV6-5 to TRBJ1-2; 7 nucleotides match TRBD1. This CDR3 is 14 amino acids long. Per the germline V gene, CDR1 is MNHEY and CDR2 is SVGAGI. V lost 7 bases to trimming and J lost 7 bases; unmatched junction nucleotides: 12. CDR3 loop: CASKRQGGYRGYTF. The CDR3 nucleotides read TGTGCCAGCAAACGACAGGGAGGCTATCGTGGCTACACCTTC.

The V gene is TRBV14, the J gene TRBJ2-1, with TRBD1 matching 7 bases. This CDR3 has 15 residues. The ends lost 4 bases at V and 6 bases at J; junction bases unmatched: 9. Germline V gene data show CDR1 as SGHDN and CDR2 as FVKESK. CDR3 DNA: TGTGCCAGCAGCCCCCGACAGGGAATCCTCAATGAGCAGTTCTTC. Translating gives CASSPRQGILNEQFF.

V is TRBV27 and J is TRBJ2-7; 9 bases align to TRBD1. V trimming: 5 bases; J trimming: 5 bases; junction bases outside the gene matches: 10. Germline V lookup: CDR1 MNHEY, CDR2 SMNVEV (reference sequence). The length of the CDR3 is 15 residues. The DNA of the CDR3 is TGTGCCAGCAGTGTAGGACAGGGGTTTCTTAACGAGCAGTACTTC. This sequence encodes CASSVGQGFLNEQYF.

V is TRBV29-1 and J is TRBJ1-1, with a tentative D call TRBD1 (6 bases). CDR3 length: 13 amino acids. Germline values: CDR1 SQVTM, CDR2 ANQGSEA. Between the trimmed V and J ends, which lost 6 bases and 5 bases, there was a span of 16 bases. The CDR3 is CSVNRVLKTEAFF. For the CDR3, the DNA is TGCAGCGTAAACAGGGTTTTAAAGACTGAAGCTTTCTTT.

The genes are TRBV11-2 and TRBJ1-4; D perhaps matches TRBD1 (5 bases). The CDR3 covers 15 residues. Germline V lookup: CDR1 SGHAT, CDR2 FQNNGV. Trimming shortened V by 0 bases and J by 7 bases, and 12 bases separated the two germline ends. The CDR3 sequence is CASSLEAGLSEKLFF. The CDR3 nucleotides read TGTGCCAGCAGCTTAGAGGCAGGGTTAAGTGAAAAACTGTTTTTT. Looking up the rest from reference TRBV11-2 and TRBJ1-4 gives the full variable domain: EAGVAQSPRYKIIEKRQSVAFWCNPISGHATLYWYQQILGQGPKLLIQFQNNGVVDDSQLPKDRFSAERLKGVDSTLKIQPAKLEDSAVYLCASSLEAGLSEKLFFGSGTQLSVL.

The rearrangement uses TRBV5-4 and TRBJ1-1; 10 bases are shared with TRBD1. Per germline, CDR1 SGHNT and CDR2 YYREEE (reference sequence). The CDR3 contains 16 residues. The ends lost 4 bases at V and 0 bases at J; junction bases unmatched: 6. CDR3: CASSTDRGDMNTEAFF. The DNA of the CDR3 is TGTGCCAGCAGCACGGACAGGGGGGATATGAACACTGAAGCTTTCTTT. Complete variable domain (other parts from reference TRBV5-4 and TRBJ1-1): ETGVTQSPTHLIKTRGQQVTLRCSSQSGHNTVSWYQQALGQGPQFIFQYYREEENGRGNFPPRFSGLQFPNYSSELNVNALELDDSALYLCASSTDRGDMNTEAFFGQGTRLTVV.

Concerning this clone itself: The DNA is omitted, as the CDR3 cannot be located on it reliably, and the CDR3 follows TCRdb's listing. The V gene is TRBV12-5, the J gene TRBJ2-2; the listed D gene, TRBD1, was not tested against the DNA. The CDR3 sequence runs 16 residues, both termini included. Germline CDR1 LGHNT, CDR2 FRNRAP. The chain's CDR3 is CASGFEVGTVLRELFF.

The chain is built from TRBV11-3 and TRBJ2-5; 7 bases agree with TRBD1. CDR1 SGHNT and CDR2 YENEEA come from the germline V gene. V lost 2 bases, J lost 3 bases, and 0 bases stayed unmatched. The CDR3 runs to 13 residues. CDR3 DNA sequence: TGTGCCAGCAGCTTACAGGGGGAAGAGACCCAGTACTTC. Its translation is CASSLQGEETQYF.

The rearrangement joins TRBV5-1 to TRBJ2-6; a possible D gene is TRBD1 (5 bases). This CDR3 has 19 residues. The V end was cut by 5 bases, the J end by 1 base, with 22 bases between. The germline gives CDR1 SGHRS, CDR2 YFSETQ. The CDR3 is CASSDPYRQGSSGANVLTF. The CDR3 DNA reads as TGCGCCAGCAGTGACCCTTACAGGCAGGGCTCGTCTGGGGCCAACGTCCTGACTTTC. Full variable domain (remainder filled in from reference TRBV5-1 and TRBJ2-6): KAGVTQTPRYLIKTRGQQVTLSCSPISGHRSVSWYQQTPGQGLQFLFEYFSETQRNKGNFPGRFSGRQFSNSRSEMNVSTLELGDSALYLCASSDPYRQGSSGANVLTFGAGSRLTVL.

This clone was observed a few times. The chain combines TRBV30 with TRBJ2-1, with a possible D match to TRBD1 (6 bases). The germline gives CDR1 GTSNPN, CDR2 SVGIG (reference sequence). Trimming cost V 0 bases and J 7 bases, with 16 bases left between them. CDR3 length equals 15 residues. CDR3 residues: CAWSVLTGRGNEQFF. The DNA for the CDR3 is TGTGCCTGGAGTGTACTTACAGGGAGAGGGAATGAGCAGTTCTTC.

The gene calls are TRBV30 and TRBJ2-3, with D hard to call. CDR1 is GTSNPN and CDR2 is SVGIG in the germline V gene (reference sequence). Between the trimmed V and J ends, which lost 3 bases and 0 bases, there was a span of 7 bases. This CDR3 comprises 13 residues. CDR3 coding DNA: TGTGCCTGGAGGAAGACTAGCACAGATACGCAGTATTTT. It specifies CAWRKTSTDTQYF.